Below, 12 T cell receptor beta chains from the same sample are listed, as sequenced in a study of shared clonotypes between healthy human individuals. Clones were sequenced by immunoSEQ multiplex PCR, and TCRdb holds only the in-frame ones, with some missing. The sample has approximately 2,000,000 clones, 85% to 95% seen once; the top ten hold about 0.36%. The sequenced material came from naive CD4+ T cells from PBMCs. Subset meaning: CD45RA+ positively selected. The receptors here all came from a man between 18 and 35 years old in good health. Some clones in this sample may be carry-over from other donors' samples.

The chain carries TRBV29-1 and TRBJ2-1; no firm D call. Germline CDR1 is SQVTM and CDR2 is ANQGSEA. This CDR3 is 16 amino acids long. V lost 4 bases and J lost 0, with 16 bases in between. The CDR3 DNA is TGCAGCGTTGGAAGTCGTCGGGCCCTCTCCTACAATGAGCAGTTCTTC. Its protein is CSVGSRRALSYNEQFF.

The chain uses TRBV5-6 and TRBJ1-6; 9 bases align to TRBD1. The CDR3 length is 14 residues. Germline trimming cut 4 bases from V and 9 bases from J; bases unmatched to any gene: 5. Germline V gene sequence: CDR1 SGHDT, CDR2 YYEEEE. The CDR3 loop reads CASSLGQGLSPLHF. The CDR3 bases are TGTGCCAGCAGCCTAGGACAGGGGCTTTCACCCCTCCACTTT.

This chain links TRBV5-1 with TRBJ1-2, with TRBD1 identical over 10 bases. After removal of 0 bases from V and 5 bases from J, the junction contained 7 bases not matched to a gene. Germline assignment: CDR1 SGHRS and CDR2 YFSETQ. There are 16 residues in the CDR3. CDR3 residues: CASSLEGPGQGYGYTF. The CDR3 region has the DNA TGCGCCAGCAGCTTGGAGGGACCGGGACAGGGGTATGGCTACACCTTC.

The chain links TRBV9 to TRBJ1-1, with D possibly matching TRBD1 (6 bases). Germline loops: CDR1 SGDLS, CDR2 YYNGEE. V dropped 0 bases and J dropped 4 bases, with 28 bases sitting between them. The length of the CDR3 is 20 residues. In DNA form, the CDR3 reads TGTGCCAGCAGCGTAGGGCAGGTCTCCACCGCCGGGGGCTGGGGCACTGAAGCTTTCTTT. Protein: CASSVGQVSTAGGWGTEAFF. Complete variable domain (other parts from reference TRBV9 and TRBJ1-1): DSGVTQTPKHLITATGQRVTLRCSPRSGDLSVYWYQQSLDQGLQFLIQYYNGEERAKGNILERFSAQQFPDLHSELNLSSLELGDSALYFCASSVGQVSTAGGWGTEAFFGQGTRLTVV.

This chain connects TRBV9 to TRBJ2-5, with D uncertain. The germline V gene encodes CDR1 SGDLS and CDR2 YYNGEE. This CDR3 is built from 14 residues. Trimming pared 4 bases from V and 4 bases from J, leaving 14 bases between. The CDR3 here is CASSPLDSLETQYF. The CDR3 DNA is TGTGCCAGCAGCCCCCTTGACTCTCTAGAGACCCAGTACTTC.

This chain uses TRBV5-1 with TRBJ2-1; D is uncertain. This CDR3 spans 13 amino acids. Trimming pared 2 bases from V and 9 bases from J, leaving 12 bases between. Germline loops: CDR1 SGHRS, CDR2 YFSETQ. The CDR3 DNA reads TGCGCCAGCAGCTTTTTGATAGTTGGTGAGCAGTTCTTC. Protein sequence: CASSFLIVGEQFF.

This chain uses TRBV7-7 with TRBJ2-5; D gene ambiguous. The CDR3 contains 15 residues. V was trimmed by 3 bases and J by 5 bases, leaving 16 bases between them. Germline V gene lookup returns CDR1 SSHAT and CDR2 FNYEAQ (reference sequence). The CDR3 region is CASSFDGVPQETQYF. The CDR3 DNA sequence: TGTGCCAGCAGCTTCGATGGGGTCCCCCAGGAGACCCAGTACTTC.

The J gene is TRBJ2-7, the V gene TRBV5-1; TRBD1 is a possible D gene (5 bases). The V end lost 3 bases, the J end lost 6 bases, and 22 bases lay between the germline ends. This CDR3 comprises 16 residues. CDR1 and CDR2 from the germline V gene are SGHRS and YFSETQ. The CDR3 here is CASSSGLGAWLGEQYF. The CDR3 region has the DNA TGCGCCAGCAGCTCGGGCTTAGGGGCTTGGCTAGGCGAGCAGTACTTC.

For this clone: The sample holds other DNA sequences that translate to the same CDR3. The chain is built from TRBV30 and TRBJ1-5, with D hard to call. The length of the CDR3 is 13 residues. Germline V gene lookup returns CDR1 GTSNPN and CDR2 SVGIG (reference sequence). The V gene lost 1 base and the J gene lost 0 bases, with 4 bases spanning the gap. The CDR3 DNA is TGTGCCTGGAGTGCAGGTAGCAATCAGCCCCAGCATTTT. Its translation: CAWSAGSNQPQHF.

V usage is TRBV7-3 and J usage is TRBJ1-5; 9 nucleotides match TRBD1. The germline V gene has CDR1 SGHTA and CDR2 FQGTGA. This CDR3 region has 14 residues. With V trimmed by 5 bases and J by 6 bases, 5 bases remained unmatched. This chain's CDR3 is CASSPLQGAQPQHF. CDR3 sequence (DNA): TGTGCCAGCAGCCCTCTACAGGGGGCTCAGCCCCAGCATTTT.

This sequence joins TRBV9 and TRBJ2-5; TRBD2 matches at 9 bases. This CDR3 has 19 amino acids. CDR1 and CDR2 from the germline V gene are SGDLS and YYNGEE. V lost 3 bases and J lost 5; bases outside the gene matches: 20. The CDR3 spells CASSEGPYGFSGGGETQYF. CDR3 sequence (DNA): TGTGCCAGCAGCGAGGGCCCTTATGGGTTTAGCGGGGGAGGGGAGACCCAGTACTTC.

The chain carries TRBV5-1 and TRBJ2-1; 11 bases fit TRBD2. Germline V gene lookup returns CDR1 SGHRS and CDR2 YFSETQ. CDR3 length: 15 amino acids. V lost 4 bases and J lost 6; bases outside the gene matches: 6. CDR3 coding DNA: TGCGCCAGCAGCCCACTAGCGGGAGTCCCCAATGAGCAGTTCTTC. Its protein is CASSPLAGVPNEQFF.